The clone carrying this T cell receptor (beta chain) appeared once. This sample is drawn from a study of blood T cell repertoires in COVID-19. Whole-study context: In each case, the material was cDNA or gDNA derived from T cells, B-cell-depleted T cells, or PBMCs.

Original analysis: It was from reference gene primer amplification that nucleated cell counts were estimated. The data were produced by immunoSEQ multiplex PCR, yet TCRdb's version contains in-frame clones alone and is incomplete. D and trimming come from the DNA, and the V and J calls and clone size come from that table. The table includes under 65,000 clones, approximately 90% detected once. The receptor was isolated from a man in his fifties with acute or convalescent COVID-19. Sequenced input: peripheral blood.

The CDR3 here is CASSPLPLAGSLGETQYF. CDR3 coding DNA: TGTGCCAGCTCACCACTTCCACTAGCGGGGAGCCTTGGGGAGACCCAGTACTTC. The genes are TRBV18 and TRBJ2-5; 10 bases map to TRBD2. The CDR3 is 18 residues long. The V and J ends lost 1 base and 5 bases, in that order; junction bases with no gene match: 13. CDR1 KGHSH and CDR2 LQKENI come from the germline V gene.